This TCR beta chain was found in a study of response to subunit inactivated influenza vaccine. Study-level results: After each seasonal influenza vaccination, few new T cells are recruited, the authors suggested.

For this clonotype: What it binds is not known.

The germline V gene encodes CDR1 DFQATT and CDR2 SNEGSKA (reference sequence). The ends lost 3 bases at V and 6 bases at J; junction bases unmatched: 9. The CDR3 spans 15 residues. TCRdb itself ran the RT-PCR reads through MiXCR, one entry per CDR3 protein. The sample contains under 200,000 distinct CDR3 sequences, 11% of which appear only once. This chain connects TRBV20-1 to TRBJ2-3, with 10 bases that match TRBD2. The TCR originated in a man aged 45-65 years who received an inactivated influenza vaccine. The sample was non-naive T cells sorted from PBMCs, taken about 6 weeks after vaccination. The CDR3 here is CSARSLAGVDDTQYF. In nucleotides, the CDR3 is TGCAGTGCTAGGTCCCTAGCGGGGGTAGATGATACGCAGTATTTT.